This T cell receptor (beta chain) originates from a study of T cell responses to AZD1222 COVID-19 vaccine. Study-level findings and limits: Donors were chiefly white British, with a greater number of females, and clonal diversity was perhaps underestimated.

The assay was immunoSEQ multiplex PCR, and TCRdb's table has in-frame clones only and misses some. The repertoire holds under 150,000 clones, with over 90% as singletons. Per the germline V gene, CDR1 is SEHNR and CDR2 is FQNEAQ (reference sequence). The CDR3 totals 14 residues. The V and J ends lost 7 bases and 2 bases respectively, with 15 bases between them. Of note for this clone: Its antigen is not known.

The receptor comes from an adult in good health. The chain uses TRBV7-9 and TRBJ2-7; D perhaps matches TRBD2 (5 bases). The specimen was peripheral blood, collected on day 0 of AZD1222 vaccination. DNA for the CDR3: TGTGCCAGCACCTCTAGCTGGAGCACCTACGAGCAGTACTTC. It is translated as CASTSSWSTYEQYF.